This T cell receptor (beta chain) originates from a study of T cells after yellow fever vaccination. Study-level results: Post-booster reappearance was seen for most primary-vaccination clones (about 96% CD4, around 90% CD8).

As TCR cDNA was made by 5'RACE template switching, a universal primer site and UMIs were added. TCRdb recomputed calls from the 5' RACE reads with MiXCR, one row per CDR3 protein. The sample carries about 350,000 distinct CDR3 sequences, 7% to 10% recorded once. Note on this clonotype: As yet, its antigen is unknown.

Germline CDR1 is SGHRS and CDR2 is YFSETQ. Trimming cost V 3 bases and J 4 bases, with 22 bases left between them. The CDR3 runs to 17 residues. J is TRBJ1-1 and V is TRBV5-1; a possible D gene is TRBD1 (5 bases). The starting material was PBMCs, obtained roughly 46 days after the first yellow fever vaccination. The source is a young man who received the YFV17D yellow fever vaccine. CDR3: CASSSPAGLQGTTEAFF. The CDR3, as DNA: TGCGCCAGCAGCTCCCCGGCGGGGTTGCAGGGAACCACTGAAGCTTTCTTT.